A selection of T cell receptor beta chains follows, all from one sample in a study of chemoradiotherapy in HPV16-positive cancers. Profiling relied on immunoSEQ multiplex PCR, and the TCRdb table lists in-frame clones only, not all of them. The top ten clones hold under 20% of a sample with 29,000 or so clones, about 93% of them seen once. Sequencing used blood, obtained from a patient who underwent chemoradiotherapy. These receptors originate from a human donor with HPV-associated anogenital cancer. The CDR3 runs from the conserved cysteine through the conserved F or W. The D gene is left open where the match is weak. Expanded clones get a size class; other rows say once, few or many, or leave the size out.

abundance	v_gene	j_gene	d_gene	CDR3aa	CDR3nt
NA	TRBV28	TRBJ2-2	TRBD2	CASTGGPDTGELFF	TGTGCCAGCACGGGGGGGCCGGACACCGGGGAGCTGTTTTTT
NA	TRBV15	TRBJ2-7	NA	CATSREAHSSYEQYF	TGTGCCACCAGCAGAGAGGCCCATAGCTCCTACGAGCAGTACTTC
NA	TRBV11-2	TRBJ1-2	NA	CASSLDEGRTTGYTF	TGTGCCAGCAGCTTAGATGAGGGGAGAACTACCGGGTACACCTTC
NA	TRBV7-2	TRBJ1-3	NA	CASRPAGGSGNTIYF	TGTGCCAGCAGACCGGCGGGGGGCTCTGGAAACACCATATATTTT
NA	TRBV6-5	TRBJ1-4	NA	CASSYTGGTLFF	TGTGCCAGCAGTTATACCGGGGGCACACTGTTTTTT
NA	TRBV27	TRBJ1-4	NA	CASRGWANEKLFF	TGTGCCAGCAGGGGTTGGGCTAATGAAAAACTGTTTTTT
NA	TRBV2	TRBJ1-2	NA	CASSVNFRGSNYGYTF	TGTGCCAGCAGTGTCAACTTCAGGGGATCGAACTATGGCTACACCTTC
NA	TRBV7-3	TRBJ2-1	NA	CASSHSVNNEQFF	TGTGCCAGCAGCCATAGCGTGAACAATGAGCAGTTCTTC
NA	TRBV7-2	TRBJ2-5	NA	CASSLGGGGANQETQYF	TGTGCCAGCAGCTTAGGGGGCGGAGGGGCCAACCAAGAGACCCAGTACTTC
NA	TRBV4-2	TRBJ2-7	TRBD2	CASSQVTSGGLEQYF	TGTGCCAGCAGCCAAGTGACTAGCGGGGGCCTAGAGCAGTACTTC
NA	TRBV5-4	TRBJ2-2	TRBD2	CASTPYSGGATGELFF	TGTGCCAGCACCCCATACAGCGGGGGGGCCACCGGGGAGCTGTTTTTT
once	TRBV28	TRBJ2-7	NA	CASSPGGRGQYF	TGTGCCAGCAGTCCAGGAGGCAGGGGGCAGTACTTC
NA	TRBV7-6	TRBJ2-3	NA	CASSLAFGTSTDTQYF	TGTGCCAGCAGCTTAGCTTTCGGGACTAGCACAGATACGCAGTATTTT
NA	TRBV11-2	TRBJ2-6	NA	CASSLIGTLSGANVLTF	TGTGCCAGCAGCTTAATCGGGACGCTTTCTGGGGCCAACGTCCTGACTTTC
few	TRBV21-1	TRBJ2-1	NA	CASSSIRQFF	TGTGCCAGCAGCAGCATAAGGCAGTTCTTC
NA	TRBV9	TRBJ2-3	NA	CASSVRGATDTQYF	TGTGCCAGCAGCGTACGCGGAGCCACAGATACGCAGTATTTT
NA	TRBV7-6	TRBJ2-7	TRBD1	CASSSIAGTGVSYEQYF	TGTGCCAGCAGCTCCATAGCCGGGACAGGGGTTAGCTACGAGCAGTACTTC
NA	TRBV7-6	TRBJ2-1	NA	CASSDFGNEQFF	TGTGCCAGCAGCGACTTTGGCAATGAGCAGTTCTTC
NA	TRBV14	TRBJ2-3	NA	CASSHYSHLQYF	TGTGCCAGCAGCCATTACTCCCACCTGCAGTATTTT